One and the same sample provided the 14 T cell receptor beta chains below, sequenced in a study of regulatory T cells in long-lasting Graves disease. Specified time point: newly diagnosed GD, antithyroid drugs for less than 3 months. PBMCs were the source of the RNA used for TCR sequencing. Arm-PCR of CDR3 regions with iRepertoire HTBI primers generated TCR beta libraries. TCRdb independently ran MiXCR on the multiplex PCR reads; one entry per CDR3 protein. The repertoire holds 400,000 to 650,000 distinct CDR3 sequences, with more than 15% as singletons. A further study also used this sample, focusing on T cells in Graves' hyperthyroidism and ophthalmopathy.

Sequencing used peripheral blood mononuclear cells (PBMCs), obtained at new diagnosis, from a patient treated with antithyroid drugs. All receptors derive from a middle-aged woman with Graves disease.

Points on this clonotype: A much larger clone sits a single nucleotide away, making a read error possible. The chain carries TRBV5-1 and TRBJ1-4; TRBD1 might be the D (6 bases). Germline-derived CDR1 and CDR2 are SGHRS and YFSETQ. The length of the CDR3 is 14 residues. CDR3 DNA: TGCGCCAGCGCCGGGGGGGCAACTAATGAAAAACCGTTTTTT. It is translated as CASAGGATNEKPFF.

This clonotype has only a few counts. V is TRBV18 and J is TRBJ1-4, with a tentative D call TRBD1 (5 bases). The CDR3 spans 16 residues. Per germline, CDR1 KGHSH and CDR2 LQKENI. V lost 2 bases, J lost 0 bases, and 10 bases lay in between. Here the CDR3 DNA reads TGTGCCAGCTCACCATGGGGGGATGCAACTAATGAAAAACTGTTTTTT. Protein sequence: CASSPWGDATNEKLFF.

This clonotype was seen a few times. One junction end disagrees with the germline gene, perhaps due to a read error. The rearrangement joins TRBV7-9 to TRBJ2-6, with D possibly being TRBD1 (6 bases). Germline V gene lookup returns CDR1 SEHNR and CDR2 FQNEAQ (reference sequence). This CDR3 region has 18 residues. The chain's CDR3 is CASSVAVTGASGANVLTF. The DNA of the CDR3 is TGTGCCAGCAGCGTAGCTGTGACAGGTGCCTCTGGGGCCAACGTCCTGACTTTC. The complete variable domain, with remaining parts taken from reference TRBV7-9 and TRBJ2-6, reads DTGVSQNPRHKITKRGQNVTFRCDPISEHNRLYWYRQTLGQGPEFLTYFQNEAQLEKSRLLSDRFSAERPKGSFSTLEIQRTEQGDSAMYLCASSVAVTGASGANVLTFGAGSRLTVL.

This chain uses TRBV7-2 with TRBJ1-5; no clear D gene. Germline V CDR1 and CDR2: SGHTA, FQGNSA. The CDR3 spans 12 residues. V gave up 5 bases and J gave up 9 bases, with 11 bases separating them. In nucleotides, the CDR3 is TGTGCCAGCAGCCCCCCCGGGCGGCCCCAGCATTTT. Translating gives CASSPPGRPQHF.

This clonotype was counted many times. The CDR3 DNA sequence: TGTGCCAGCAGTGCGACTAGCGGGGCCCCCGATACGCAGTATTTT. Protein product: CASSATSGAPDTQYF. This chain links TRBV3-1 with TRBJ2-3; 11 positions agree with TRBD2. Germline V gene lookup returns CDR1 LGHDT and CDR2 YNNKEL (reference sequence). Trimming at V came to 6 bases and at J to 6 bases, leaving 8 bases not matched to a gene. This CDR3 has 15 amino acids.

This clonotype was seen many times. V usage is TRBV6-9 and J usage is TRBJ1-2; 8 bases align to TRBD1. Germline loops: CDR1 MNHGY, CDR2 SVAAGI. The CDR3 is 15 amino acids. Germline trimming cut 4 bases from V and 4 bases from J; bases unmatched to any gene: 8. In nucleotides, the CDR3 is TGTGCCAGCAGTTTCCCTCAGGGGACAGGCTATGGCTACACCTTC. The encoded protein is CASSFPQGTGYGYTF.

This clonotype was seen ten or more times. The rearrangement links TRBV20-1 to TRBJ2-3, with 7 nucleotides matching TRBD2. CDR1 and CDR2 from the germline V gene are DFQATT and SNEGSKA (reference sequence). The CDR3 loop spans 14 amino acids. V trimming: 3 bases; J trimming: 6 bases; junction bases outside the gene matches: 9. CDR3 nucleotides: TGCAGTGCTAGCACTCGCCGGGAGGTCGATACGCAGTATTTT. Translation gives CSASTRREVDTQYF.

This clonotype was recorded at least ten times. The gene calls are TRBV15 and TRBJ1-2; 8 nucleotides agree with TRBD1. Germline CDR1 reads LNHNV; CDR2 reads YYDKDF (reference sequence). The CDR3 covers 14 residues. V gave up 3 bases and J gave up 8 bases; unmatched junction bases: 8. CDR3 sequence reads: CATSRDRDVLGYTF. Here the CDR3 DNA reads TGTGCCACCAGCAGGGACAGGGATGTATTGGGCTACACCTTC. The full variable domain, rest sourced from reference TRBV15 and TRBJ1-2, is DAMVIQNPRYQVTQFGKPVTLSCSQTLNHNVMYWYQQKSSQAPKLLFHYYDKDFNNEADTPDNFQSRRPNTSFCFLDIRSPGLGDTAMYLCATSRDRDVLGYTFGSGTRLTVV.

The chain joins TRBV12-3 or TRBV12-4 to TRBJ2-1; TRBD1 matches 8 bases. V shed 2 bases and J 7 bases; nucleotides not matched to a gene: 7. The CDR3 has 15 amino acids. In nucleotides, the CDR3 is TGTGCCAGCAGTTTAAGCAGGGGGCGCCAAAATGAGCAGTTCTTC. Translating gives CASSLSRGRQNEQFF.

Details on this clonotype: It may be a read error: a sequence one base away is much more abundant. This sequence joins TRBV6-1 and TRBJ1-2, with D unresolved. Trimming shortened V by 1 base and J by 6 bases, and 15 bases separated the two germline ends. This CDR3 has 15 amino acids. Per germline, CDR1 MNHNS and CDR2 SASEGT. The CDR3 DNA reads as TGTGCCAGCAGTGAAGGGCAGGTGGAGGTCCATGGCTACACCTTC. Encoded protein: CASSEGQVEVHGYTF.

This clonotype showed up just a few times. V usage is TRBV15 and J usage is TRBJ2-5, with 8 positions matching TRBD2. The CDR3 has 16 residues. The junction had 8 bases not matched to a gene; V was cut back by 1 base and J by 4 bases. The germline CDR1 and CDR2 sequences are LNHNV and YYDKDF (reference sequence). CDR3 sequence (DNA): TGTGCCACCAGCAGAGTGCATAGCGGGGTGCCAGAGACCCAGTACTTC. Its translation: CATSRVHSGVPETQYF. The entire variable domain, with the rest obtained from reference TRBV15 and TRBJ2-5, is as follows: DAMVIQNPRYQVTQFGKPVTLSCSQTLNHNVMYWYQQKSSQAPKLLFHYYDKDFNNEADTPDNFQSRRPNTSFCFLDIRSPGLGDTAMYLCATSRVHSGVPETQYFGPGTRLLVL.

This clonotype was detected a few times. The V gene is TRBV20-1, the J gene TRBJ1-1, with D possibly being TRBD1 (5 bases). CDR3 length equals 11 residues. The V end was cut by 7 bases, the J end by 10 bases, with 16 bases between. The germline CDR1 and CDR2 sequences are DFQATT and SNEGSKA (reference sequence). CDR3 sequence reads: CSVGVPSGAFF. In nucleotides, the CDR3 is TGCAGTGTGGGGGTTCCATCGGGAGCTTTCTTT.

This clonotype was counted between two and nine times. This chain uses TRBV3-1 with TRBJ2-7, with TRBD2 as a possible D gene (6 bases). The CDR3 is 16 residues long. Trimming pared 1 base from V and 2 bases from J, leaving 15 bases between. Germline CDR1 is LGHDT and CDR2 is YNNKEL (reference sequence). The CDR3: CASSQGRGGATYEQYF. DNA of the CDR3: TGTGCCAGCAGCCAAGGTCGCGGAGGGGCGACCTACGAGCAGTACTTC.

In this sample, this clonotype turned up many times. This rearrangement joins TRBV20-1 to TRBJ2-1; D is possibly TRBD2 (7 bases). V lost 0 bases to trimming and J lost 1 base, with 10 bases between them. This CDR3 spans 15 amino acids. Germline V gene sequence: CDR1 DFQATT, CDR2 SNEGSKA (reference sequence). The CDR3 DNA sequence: TGCAGTGCTAGAGAGGGGGGGCCTTCCTACAATGAGCAGTTCTTC. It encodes CSAREGGPSYNEQFF.